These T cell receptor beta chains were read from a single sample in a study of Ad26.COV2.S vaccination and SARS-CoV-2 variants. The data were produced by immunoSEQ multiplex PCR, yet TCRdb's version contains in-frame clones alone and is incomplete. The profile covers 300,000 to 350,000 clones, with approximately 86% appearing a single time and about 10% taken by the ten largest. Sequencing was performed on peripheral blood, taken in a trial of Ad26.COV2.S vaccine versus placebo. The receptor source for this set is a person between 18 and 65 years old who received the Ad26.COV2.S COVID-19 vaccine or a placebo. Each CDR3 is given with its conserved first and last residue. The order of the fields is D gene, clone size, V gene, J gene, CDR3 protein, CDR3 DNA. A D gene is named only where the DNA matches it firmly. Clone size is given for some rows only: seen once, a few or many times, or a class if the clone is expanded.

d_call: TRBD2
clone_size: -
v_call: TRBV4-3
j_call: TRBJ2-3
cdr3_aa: CASSQDAASGYSTDTQYF
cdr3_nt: TGCGCCAGCAGCCAAGATGCGGCTAGCGGGTATAGCACAGATACGCAGTATTTT

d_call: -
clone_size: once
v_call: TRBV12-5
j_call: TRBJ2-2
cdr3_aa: CASGLVRGANTGELFF
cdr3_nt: TGTGCTAGTGGTTTGGTAAGGGGTGCGAACACCGGGGAGCTGTTTTTT

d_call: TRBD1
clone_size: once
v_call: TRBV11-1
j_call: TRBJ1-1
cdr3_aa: CASSLRGRLNTEAFF
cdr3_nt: TGTGCCAGCAGCTTAAGGGGGCGGTTGAACACTGAAGCTTTCTTT

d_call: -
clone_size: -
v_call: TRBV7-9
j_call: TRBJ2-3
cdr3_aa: CASSLVGGDTQYF
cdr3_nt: TGTGCCAGCAGCTTAGTGGGGGGAGATACGCAGTATTTT

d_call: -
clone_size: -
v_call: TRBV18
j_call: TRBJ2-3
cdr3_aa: CASSPGGQGSDTQYF
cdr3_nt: TGTGCCAGCTCGCCAGGCGGGCAGGGATCAGATACGCAGTATTTT

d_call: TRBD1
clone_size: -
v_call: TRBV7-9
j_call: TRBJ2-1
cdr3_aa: CASSLVLVGQGIDEQFF
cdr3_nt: TGTGCCAGCAGCTTAGTATTGGTGGGACAGGGGATAGATGAGCAGTTCTTC

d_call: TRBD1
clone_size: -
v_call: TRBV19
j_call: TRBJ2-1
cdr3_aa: CASSLTGTANEQFF
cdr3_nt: TGTGCCAGTAGTCTAACCGGGACAGCTAATGAGCAGTTCTTC

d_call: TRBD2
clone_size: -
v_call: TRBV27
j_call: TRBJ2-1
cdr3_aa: CASTDGTSGSYNEQFF
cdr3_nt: TGTGCCAGCACCGACGGGACTAGCGGCTCCTACAATGAGCAGTTCTTC

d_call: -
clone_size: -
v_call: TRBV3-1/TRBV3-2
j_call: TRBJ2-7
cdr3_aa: CASSQVSSAEQYF
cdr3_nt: TGTGCCAGCAGCCAAGTATCCAGCGCCGAGCAGTACTTC

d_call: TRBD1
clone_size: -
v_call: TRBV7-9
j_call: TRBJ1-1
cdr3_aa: CASSFGTDTEAFF
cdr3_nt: TGTGCCAGCAGCTTTGGGACAGACACTGAAGCTTTCTTT

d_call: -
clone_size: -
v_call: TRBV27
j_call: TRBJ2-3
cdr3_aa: CASSFGHLNTQYF
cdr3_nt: TGTGCCAGCAGTTTCGGTCACTTGAATACGCAGTATTTT

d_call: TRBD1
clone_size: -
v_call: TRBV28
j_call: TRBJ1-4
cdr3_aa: CASREQGRFEKLFF
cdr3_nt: TGTGCCAGCAGGGAACAGGGGCGTTTTGAAAAACTGTTTTTT

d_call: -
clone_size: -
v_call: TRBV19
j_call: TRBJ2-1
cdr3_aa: CASSKLYGSSYNEQFF
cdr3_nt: TGTGCCAGTAGTAAACTGTACGGGTCTTCCTACAATGAGCAGTTCTTC

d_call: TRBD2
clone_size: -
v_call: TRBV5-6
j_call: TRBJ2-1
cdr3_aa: CASSLRDYQYNEQFF
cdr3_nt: TGTGCCAGCAGCTTGAGGGACTACCAGTACAATGAGCAGTTCTTC

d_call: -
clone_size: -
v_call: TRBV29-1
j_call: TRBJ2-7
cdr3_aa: CSVAVEVREQYF
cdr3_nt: TGCAGCGTTGCAGTTGAGGTCCGCGAGCAGTACTTC

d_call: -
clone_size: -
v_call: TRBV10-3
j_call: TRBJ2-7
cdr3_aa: CAMGTGSYEQYF
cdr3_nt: TGTGCCATGGGGACGGGTTCCTACGAGCAGTACTTC

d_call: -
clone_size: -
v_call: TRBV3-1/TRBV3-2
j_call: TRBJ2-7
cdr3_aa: CASSQVSALGYEQYF
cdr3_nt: TGTGCCAGCAGCCAAGTTTCGGCCCTGGGTTACGAGCAGTACTTC

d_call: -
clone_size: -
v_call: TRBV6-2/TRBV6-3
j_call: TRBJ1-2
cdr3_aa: CASSYAALGYGYTF
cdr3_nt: TGTGCCAGCAGTTACGCAGCGCTCGGTTATGGCTACACCTTC

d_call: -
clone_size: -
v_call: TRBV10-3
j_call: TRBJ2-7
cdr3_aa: CAISDGSFDGYEQYF
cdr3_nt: TGTGCCATCAGTGATGGGAGCTTCGACGGGTACGAGCAGTACTTC

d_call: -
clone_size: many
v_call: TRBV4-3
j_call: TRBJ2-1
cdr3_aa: CASSQEGMRDNEQFF
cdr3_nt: TGCGCCAGCAGCCAAGAAGGAATGCGGGACAATGAGCAGTTCTTC

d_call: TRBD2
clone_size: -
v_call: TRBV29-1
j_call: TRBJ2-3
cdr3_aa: CSVTGTSGHSSTDTQYF
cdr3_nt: TGCAGCGTTACCGGGACTAGCGGACACTCTAGCACAGATACGCAGTATTTT

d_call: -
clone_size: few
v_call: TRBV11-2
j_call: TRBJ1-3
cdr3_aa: CASSSQQVRSGNTIYF
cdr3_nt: TGTGCCAGCAGCTCCCAGCAGGTTCGCTCTGGAAACACCATATATTTT

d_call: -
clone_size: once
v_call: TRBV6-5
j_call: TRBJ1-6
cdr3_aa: CASTWGSYNSPLHF
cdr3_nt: TGTGCCAGCACATGGGGGTCCTATAATTCACCCCTCCACTTT

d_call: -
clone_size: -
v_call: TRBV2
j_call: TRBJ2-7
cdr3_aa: CASMSDLGYEQYF
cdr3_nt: TGTGCCAGCATGAGTGACCTTGGCTACGAGCAGTACTTC

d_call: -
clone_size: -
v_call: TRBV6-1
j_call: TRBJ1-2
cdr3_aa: CASSEAYSHGYTF
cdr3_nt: TGTGCCAGCAGTGAAGCTTATAGCCATGGCTACACCTTC

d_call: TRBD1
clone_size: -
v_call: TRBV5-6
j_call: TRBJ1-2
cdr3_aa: CASSLGQGNGYTF
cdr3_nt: TGTGCCAGCAGCTTGGGACAGGGGAATGGCTACACCTTC

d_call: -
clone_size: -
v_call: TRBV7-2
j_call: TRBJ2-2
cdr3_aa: CASSLETGELFF
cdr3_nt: TGTGCCAGCAGCTTAGAGACCGGGGAGCTGTTTTTT

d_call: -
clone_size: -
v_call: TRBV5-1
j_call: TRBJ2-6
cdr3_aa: CASSAPRGRGGVGANVLTF
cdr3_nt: TGCGCCAGCAGCGCCCCCCGGGGTAGGGGAGGTGTTGGGGCCAACGTCCTGACTTTC

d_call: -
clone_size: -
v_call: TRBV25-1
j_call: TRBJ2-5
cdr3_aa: CASKQDTQETQYF
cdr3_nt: TGTGCCAGCAAGCAGGACACGCAAGAGACCCAGTACTTC

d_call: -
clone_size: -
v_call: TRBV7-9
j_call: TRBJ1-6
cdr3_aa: CASSLEPGERGTSSPLHF
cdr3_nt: TGTGCCAGCAGCTTAGAGCCGGGAGAAAGGGGAACGAGTTCACCCCTCCACTTT

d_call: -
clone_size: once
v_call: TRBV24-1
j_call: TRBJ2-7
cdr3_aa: CATSDPRISYEQYF
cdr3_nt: TGTGCCACCAGTGATCCGAGGATCTCCTACGAGCAGTACTTC